The 6 T cell receptor beta chains reported below all come from one sample, sequenced in a study of blood T cells in healthy people across ages. A sample-barcoded 5' primer and a J-beta primer mix were used in a second PCR of about 7 to 12 cycles. TCRdb re-analysed the 5' RACE reads in MiXCR, keeping a single row per CDR3 protein. Of hundreds of thousands of distinct CDR3 sequences listed, under 25% were seen once; the top ten hold more than 3%. Sequenced: blood. The receptors derive from an older man in good health.

The chain joins TRBV6-4 to TRBJ2-1; 10 positions match TRBD2. Germline-derived CDR1 and CDR2 are MRHNA and SNTAGT. The CDR3 contains 16 residues. V lost 2 bases, J lost 6 bases, and 7 bases stayed unmatched. CDR3 region: CASSDTTSGEFNEQFF. The CDR3 DNA reads TGTGCCAGCAGTGACACAACTAGCGGGGAGTTCAATGAGCAGTTCTTC.

This clonotype has only a few counts. The rearrangement links TRBV4-1 to TRBJ2-3; possible D gene TRBD2, 6 bases. V was clipped by 1 base and J by 2 bases, with 22 bases between them. Per germline, CDR1 MGHRA and CDR2 YSYEKL. The CDR3 runs 19 residues. The CDR3 DNA follows: TGCGCCAGCAGCCAAGCCCACGCGGGGACGGGCGGGGACACAGATACGCAGTATTTT. Its protein is CASSQAHAGTGGDTDTQYF.

This clonotype has a count of ten or more. The chain is built from TRBV5-6 and TRBJ2-1; 9 nucleotides line up with TRBD2. The J call is uncertain, as TRBJ2-7 better fits the DNA end. The germline CDR1 and CDR2 sequences are SGHDT and YYEEEE. The CDR3 covers 17 residues. Here the CDR3 reads CASSQRLAVITGYEQYF. The CDR3 nucleotides are TGTGCCAGCAGCCAACGACTAGCGGTCATAACGGGTTACGAGCAGTACTTC.

The chain has TRBV28 and TRBJ2-7; the match to TRBD2 covers 11 bases. The CDR3 contains 15 residues. The ends lost 8 bases at V and 1 base at J; junction bases unmatched: 7. Germline V CDR1 and CDR2: MDHEN, SYDVKM. CDR3 nucleotide sequence: TGTGCCAGCGGGGGACTAGCGGAGCTGTCCTACGAGCAGTACTTC. Its translation: CASGGLAELSYEQYF.

This clonotype was detected a few times. The chain has TRBV24-1 and TRBJ2-2; D gene uncertain. Trimming pared 10 bases from V and 4 bases from J, leaving 15 bases between. The germline V gene encodes CDR1 KGHDR and CDR2 SFDVKD. CDR3 size: 14 residues. The CDR3 protein is CATSGATGTGELFF. The CDR3 DNA is TGTGCCACTTCTGGAGCCACGGGCACCGGGGAGCTGTTTTTT.

This clonotype was counted at least ten times. The chain uses TRBV20-1 and TRBJ2-4; D remains ambiguous. CDR3 length equals 17 residues. V lost 0 bases to trimming and J lost 2 bases, with 17 bases between them. Germline CDR1 and CDR2: DFQATT and SNEGSKA (reference sequence). CDR3 region: CSARDFRLLRTKNIQYF. CDR3 nucleotides: TGCAGTGCTAGAGATTTCAGGTTGCTCAGGACCAAAAACATTCAGTACTTC.